This entry is about one TCR beta chain. Its antigen is currently unknown. The CDR3 runs 14 residues. Germline V gives CDR1 MNHNS, CDR2 SASEGT. Trimming shortened V by 6 bases and J by 2 bases, and 14 bases separated the two germline ends. Every bit of the isolated RNA underwent reverse transcription, so sequencing read expressed TCRB transcripts. The protocol was immunoSEQ multiplex PCR, while the TCRdb copy is restricted to in-frame clones and leaves out a portion. The sample yields about 250,000 clones, about 14% seen once. It was via CD45RO/CCR7/CD25/CD127/CD95/CD27 that CD4+ naive, central memory, regulatory and stem cell-like memory cells were sorted. This entry is derived from a study of beta chain features in type 1 diabetes. Overall study results and limits: The naive, central memory and Treg TCRB repertoires showed an apparent similarity that was greater among patients than among healthy donors. TCRB CDR3s were moderately but significantly shorter in Type 1 diabetes patients in all four CD4+ subsets.

The TCR was taken from a woman between 40 and 55 years old in good health. The rearrangement uses TRBV6-1 and TRBJ2-7; D remains ambiguous. Input material: naive CD4+ T cells from blood. The CDR3 spells CASRLRWSAYEQYF. The CDR3 bases are TGTGCCAGCAGGCTTCGATGGTCGGCCTACGAGCAGTACTTC.